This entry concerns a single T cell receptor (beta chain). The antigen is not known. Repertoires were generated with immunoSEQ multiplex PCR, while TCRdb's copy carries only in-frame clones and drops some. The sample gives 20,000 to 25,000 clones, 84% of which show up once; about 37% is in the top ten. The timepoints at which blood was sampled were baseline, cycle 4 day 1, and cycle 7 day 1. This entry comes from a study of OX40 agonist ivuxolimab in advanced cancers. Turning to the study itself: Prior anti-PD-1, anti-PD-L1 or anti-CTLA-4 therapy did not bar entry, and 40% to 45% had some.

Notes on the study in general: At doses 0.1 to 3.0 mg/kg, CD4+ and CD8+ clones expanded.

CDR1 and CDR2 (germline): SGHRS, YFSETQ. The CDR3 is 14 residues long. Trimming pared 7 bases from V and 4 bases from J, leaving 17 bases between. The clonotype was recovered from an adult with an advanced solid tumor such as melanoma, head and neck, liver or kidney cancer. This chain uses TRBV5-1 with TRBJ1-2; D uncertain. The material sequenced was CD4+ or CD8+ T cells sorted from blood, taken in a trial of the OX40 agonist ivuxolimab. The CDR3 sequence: CASRGGQSLYGYTF. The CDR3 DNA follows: TGCGCCAGCCGCGGTGGCCAAAGTCTCTATGGCTACACCTTC.